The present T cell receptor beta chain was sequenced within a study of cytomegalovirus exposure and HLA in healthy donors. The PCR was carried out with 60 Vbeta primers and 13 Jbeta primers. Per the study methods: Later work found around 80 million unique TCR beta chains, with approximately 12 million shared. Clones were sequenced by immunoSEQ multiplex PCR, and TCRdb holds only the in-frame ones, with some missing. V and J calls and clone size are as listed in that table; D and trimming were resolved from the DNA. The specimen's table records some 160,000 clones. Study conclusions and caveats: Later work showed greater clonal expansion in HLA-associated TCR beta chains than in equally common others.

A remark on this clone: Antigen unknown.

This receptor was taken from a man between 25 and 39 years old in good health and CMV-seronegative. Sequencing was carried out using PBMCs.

CDR3 in DNA: TGTGCCAGCAGTGAGGGAGTTGAAGGCCTCGAAGCTTTCTTT. Protein sequence: CASSEGVEGLEAFF. V usage is TRBV6-1 and J usage is TRBJ1-1; D remains ambiguous. The V gene's germline CDR1 is MNHNS and CDR2 SASEGT. There are 14 residues in the CDR3. V was cut by 3 bases and J by 8 bases, with 16 bases left in between.